Presented here are 3 T cell receptor beta chains from one specimen sequenced in a study of cytotoxic CD8 clonotypes in ibrutinib-treated CLL. Sequenced by immunoSEQ multiplex PCR; TCRdb stores in-frame clones only, minus some. Here the sample spans about 50,000 clones, roughly 83% being singletons. Here the sequenced sample was PBMCs, taken after 24 months of ibrutinib treatment. The receptors were gathered from a human donor with chronic lymphocytic leukemia.

The CDR3 DNA reads as TGTGCCACCAGCAAGGACAGGGAGGGCTACAATGAGCAGTTCTTC. Translated, it gives CATSKDREGYNEQFF. The chain joins TRBV15 to TRBJ2-1; tentatively, D is TRBD1 (8 bases). CDR3 length: 15 residues. Trimming cost V 4 bases and J 3 bases, with 13 bases left between them. Germline CDR1 LNHNV, CDR2 YYDKDF (reference sequence).

The rearrangement joins TRBV25-1 to TRBJ1-1; no clear D. Germline-derived CDR1 and CDR2 are MGHDK and SYGVNS. CDR3 size: 14 residues. V gave up 6 bases and J gave up 2 bases, with 13 bases separating them. The CDR3, as DNA: TGTGCCAGCAGCGATTTTCGGGGTAACACTGAAGCTTTCTTT. This encodes CASSDFRGNTEAFF.

The chain carries TRBV4-2 and TRBJ2-7; no reliable D call. The CDR3 has 15 residues. The V gene's germline CDR1 is LGHNA and CDR2 YNFKEQ. V dropped 0 bases and J dropped 2 bases, with 11 bases sitting between them. The CDR3 sequence is CASSQEEANTYEQYF. CDR3 nucleotides: TGTGCCAGCAGCCAAGAAGAGGCAAACACCTACGAGCAGTACTTC.